A single sample gave rise to the 29 T cell receptor beta chains below, sequenced in a study of graft-versus-host responses after intestinal transplantation. Sequencing was performed with immunoSEQ multiplex PCR; in TCRdb, only in-frame clones are kept and a portion is missing. The sample consists of about 120,000 clones, about 95% of them appearing once. These receptors have no known antigen. The source material was unstimulated CD8+ T cells sorted from spleen or lymph node cells, sampled before intestinal transplant. The receptors come from a human donor who received an intestinal transplant.

This chain links TRBV27 with TRBJ2-1; 11 bases map to TRBD2. Germline V gene data show CDR1 as MNHEY and CDR2 as SMNVEV (reference sequence). The CDR3 consists of 16 residues. V lost 7 bases to trimming and J lost 3 bases; unmatched junction nucleotides: 8. The CDR3 DNA sequence: TGTGCCAGCACCCTTATGACTAGCGGGATCTACAATGAGCAGTTCTTC. The encoded protein is CASTLMTSGIYNEQFF.

The chain couples TRBV15 to TRBJ2-5; D unresolved. Germline V CDR1 and CDR2: LNHNV, YYDKDF (reference sequence). Trimming removed 3 bases at V and 5 bases at J, with 13 bases between. CDR3 length equals 14 residues. This CDR3 is CATSSNLEWETQYF. The CDR3 coding sequence is TGTGCCACCAGCAGTAACTTGGAGTGGGAGACCCAGTACTTC. Full variable domain (remainder filled in from reference TRBV15 and TRBJ2-5): DAMVIQNPRYQVTQFGKPVTLSCSQTLNHNVMYWYQQKSSQAPKLLFHYYDKDFNNEADTPDNFQSRRPNTSFCFLDIRSPGLGDTAMYLCATSSNLEWETQYFGPGTRLLVL.

V usage is TRBV28 and J usage is TRBJ2-5; maybe TRBD2 (6 bases). The V end was cut by 8 bases, the J end by 3 bases, with 19 bases between. The CDR3 is 15 residues long. CDR1 and CDR2 from the germline V gene are MDHEN and SYDVKM. The CDR3 sequence: CASVAEVHGEETQYF. The CDR3 region has the DNA TGTGCCAGCGTAGCGGAGGTTCACGGGGAAGAGACCCAGTACTTC. Using reference TRBV28 and TRBJ2-5 for the parts outside the CDR3, the full variable domain is DVKVTQSSRYLVKRTGEKVFLECVQDMDHENMFWYRQDPGLGLRLIYFSYDVKMKEKGDIPEGYSVSREKKERFSLILESASTNQTSMYLCASVAEVHGEETQYFGPGTRLLVL.

This clone was counted once. The chain is built from TRBV9 and TRBJ1-3; 8 bases agree with TRBD1. V lost 0 bases and J lost 4; bases outside the gene matches: 9. The germline V gene has CDR1 SGDLS and CDR2 YYNGEE. This CDR3 spans 17 amino acids. In DNA, the CDR3 is TGTGCCAGCAGCGTAGCTATAGCAGGGGGCGAAGGAAACACCATATATTTT. This encodes CASSVAIAGGEGNTIYF.

The rearrangement links TRBV5-1 to TRBJ1-1; 9 bases are shared with TRBD1. CDR1 and CDR2 from the germline V gene are SGHRS and YFSETQ. The CDR3 length is 15 residues. Trimming took 4 bases from V and 0 from J; bases not matched to a gene: 4. CDR3 region: CASSAGTGLNTEAFF. The CDR3 DNA follows: TGCGCCAGCAGCGCCGGGACAGGGTTGAACACTGAAGCTTTCTTT.

The chain is built from TRBV28 and TRBJ2-5; TRBD1 might be the D (5 bases). The DNA matches TRBJ2-7 better at its end, which makes the J call doubtful. The CDR3 totals 14 residues. Germline CDR1 and CDR2: MDHEN and SYDVKM. The CDR3 loop reads CASSPDSPKYEQYF. The CDR3, as DNA: TGTGCCAGCAGTCCAGACAGTCCCAAATACGAGCAGTACTTC.

The rearrangement links TRBV4-1 to TRBJ2-7; D remains ambiguous. The V gene's germline CDR1 is MGHRA and CDR2 YSYEKL. The CDR3 consists of 15 residues. Trimming pared 0 bases from V and 3 bases from J, leaving 12 bases between. The CDR3 spells CASSQDPAGNYEQYF. In nucleotides, the CDR3 is TGCGCCAGCAGCCAAGACCCCGCTGGGAACTACGAGCAGTACTTC.

The rearrangement joins TRBV27 to TRBJ1-5; the D is unclear. The CDR3 length is 16 residues. CDR1 and CDR2 (germline): MNHEY, SMNVEV (reference sequence). With 1 base removed from V and 0 bases from J, the gap between germline ends came to 10 bases. CDR3 DNA: TGTGCCAGCAGTTTATTCGGGCCAGGTAGCAATCAGCCCCAGCATTTT. It is translated as CASSLFGPGSNQPQHF.

The V gene is TRBV7-8, the J gene TRBJ1-4, with D possibly being TRBD1 (6 bases). The CDR3 has 14 amino acids. V was cut by 5 bases and J by 13 bases, with 20 bases left in between. The germline V gene has CDR1 SGHVS and CDR2 FQNEAQ. CDR3 sequence reads: CASSLGGIRMGLFF. Here the CDR3 DNA reads TGTGCCAGCAGCCTAGGGGGAATCCGGATGGGACTGTTTTTT.

The chain is built from TRBV28 and TRBJ2-2, with D possibly TRBD1 on 6 matching bases. This CDR3 region has 15 residues. V was pared by 8 bases and J by 1 base, with 14 bases between. Germline assignment: CDR1 MDHEN and CDR2 SYDVKM. CDR3: CASHQRTENTGELFF. CDR3 coding DNA: TGTGCCAGCCATCAACGGACAGAGAACACCGGGGAGCTGTTTTTT.

The chain couples TRBV19 to TRBJ2-7, with unresolved D. Trimming took 2 bases from V and 4 from J, leaving 12 bases between them. Germline CDR1 and CDR2: LNHDA and SQIVND (reference sequence). CDR3 length equals 14 residues. The CDR3 reads CASSIRSPDYEQYF. The CDR3 DNA sequence: TGTGCCAGTAGTATAAGATCACCCGATTACGAGCAGTACTTC.

This chain links TRBV15 with TRBJ2-1; a possible D gene is TRBD2 (6 bases). The CDR3 contains 13 residues. With 5 bases removed from V and 9 bases from J, the gap between germline ends came to 14 bases. The V gene's germline CDR1 is LNHNV and CDR2 YYDKDF (reference sequence). The CDR3 reads CATSEVRGLEQFF. The CDR3 DNA is TGTGCCACCAGCGAAGTGCGGGGTCTTGAGCAGTTCTTC.

The chain employs TRBV27 and TRBJ2-7, with 10 bases that match TRBD1. The J segment lost 2 bases and the V segment lost 3 bases, leaving 4 bases of the junction unmatched. The germline CDR1 and CDR2 sequences are MNHEY and SMNVEV (reference sequence). The CDR3 length is 15 residues. CDR3 sequence reads: CASSFGTGVTYEQYF. In nucleotides, the CDR3 is TGTGCCAGCAGTTTTGGGACAGGGGTTACCTACGAGCAGTACTTC.

CDR3 loop: CASSWGTVQETQYF. DNA for the CDR3: TGTGCCAGCAGCTGGGGGACCGTTCAAGAGACCCAGTACTTC. The V gene is TRBV5-6, the J gene TRBJ2-5, with D perhaps given as TRBD1 or TRBD2 (5 bases each). The V end lost 3 bases, the J end lost 2 bases, and 11 bases lay between the germline ends. The germline V gene encodes CDR1 SGHDT and CDR2 YYEEEE. The CDR3 has 14 residues.

The V call is TRBV11-1, the J call TRBJ2-5, with 7 positions matching TRBD2. This CDR3 has 18 residues. Germline assignment: CDR1 SGHAT and CDR2 FQDESV (reference sequence). The V gene end was trimmed by 5 bases and the J gene end by 0 bases; junction bases not matched to a gene: 15. This CDR3 reads CASSQEVAGDGYQETQYF. In DNA form, the CDR3 reads TGTGCCAGCAGCCAAGAAGTGGCGGGAGATGGTTACCAAGAGACCCAGTACTTC. Drawing the rest from reference TRBV11-1 and TRBJ2-5, the complete variable domain is EAEVAQSPRYKITEKSQAVAFWCDPISGHATLYWYRQILGQGPELLVQFQDESVVDDSQLPKDRFSAERLKGVDSTLKIQPAELGDSAMYLCASSQEVAGDGYQETQYFGPGTRLLVL.

The V and J genes are TRBV4-2 and TRBJ2-7, with 10 positions matching TRBD2. The ends lost 1 base at V and 4 bases at J; junction bases unmatched: 4. Germline V gene sequence: CDR1 LGHNA, CDR2 YNFKEQ. The CDR3 runs to 15 residues. The CDR3 DNA sequence: TGTGCCAGCAGCCAAGGTCCTAGCGGGAGTTACGAGCAGTACTTC. As protein: CASSQGPSGSYEQYF.

This clone was counted a single time. The chain uses TRBV28 and TRBJ2-5; no reliable D call. V was cut by 2 bases and J by 1 base, with 11 bases left in between. Germline values: CDR1 MDHEN, CDR2 SYDVKM. This CDR3 is built from 15 residues. CDR3: CASSLLVRSQETQYF. CDR3 in DNA: TGTGCCAGCAGTTTACTAGTCAGGAGCCAAGAGACCCAGTACTTC.

The chain couples TRBV6-4 to TRBJ2-2, with TRBD2 matching 8 bases. J gave up 3 bases and V 2 bases, and 2 bases lay outside the gene matches. The germline V gene has CDR1 MRHNA and CDR2 SNTAGT. The CDR3 is 15 residues long. This chain's CDR3 is CASSDTSGHTGELFF. CDR3 DNA: TGTGCCAGCAGTGACACTAGCGGCCACACCGGGGAGCTGTTTTTT.

This CDR3 is CASSLRGFNTGELFF. DNA of the CDR3: TGTGCCAGCAGCTTAAGAGGGTTTAACACCGGGGAGCTGTTTTTT. The V gene is TRBV7-3, the J gene TRBJ2-2; weak D call: TRBD2 (5 bases). This CDR3 contains 15 residues. Germline V gives CDR1 SGHTA, CDR2 FQGTGA. The V end was cut by 1 base, the J end by 2 bases, with 8 bases between.

This clone was found once. The chain links TRBV7-3 to TRBJ2-1; D gene unclear. The germline V and J ends were trimmed by 2 bases and 3 bases, with 5 bases remaining between them. The CDR3 consists of 13 residues. Per the germline V gene, CDR1 is SGHTA and CDR2 is FQGTGA. The CDR3, as DNA: TGTGCCAGCAGCTTAGTCCGCTACAATGAGCAGTTCTTC. This sequence encodes CASSLVRYNEQFF.

The genes are TRBV4-3 and TRBJ2-7, with 8 bases matching TRBD2. CDR1 LGHNA and CDR2 YSLEER come from the germline V gene. The CDR3 is 18 residues long. V dropped 4 bases and J dropped 0; count of bases not matched to a gene: 14. In nucleotides, the CDR3 is TGCGCCAGCAGCCCAAAAGGGGGAACTAGCGGCGTCTCCTACGAGCAGTACTTC. It yields the protein CASSPKGGTSGVSYEQYF.

This chain links TRBV7-3 with TRBJ2-1, with 11 positions matching TRBD2. The CDR3 runs 16 residues. Germline loops: CDR1 SGHTA, CDR2 FQGTGA. The V segment lost 6 bases and the J segment 9 bases; nucleotides outside the gene matches: 13. CDR3 in DNA: TGTGCCAGCAGGAACACTAGCGGGAGAGGGAGGGGTGAGCAGTTCTTC. Encoded protein: CASRNTSGRGRGEQFF.

This clone was seen a single time. The V and J genes are TRBV5-4 and TRBJ2-2, with D tentatively TRBD2 (6 bases). The germline V and J ends were trimmed by 0 bases and 1 base, with 7 bases remaining between them. Looked up from germline, CDR1 is SGHNT and CDR2 is YYREEE (reference sequence). This CDR3 region has 15 residues. The DNA for the CDR3 is TGTGCCAGCAGCTTGGTGGGGGGGAACACCGGGGAGCTGTTTTTT. Translation gives CASSLVGGNTGELFF. Full variable domain (missing parts from reference TRBV5-4 and TRBJ2-2): ETGVTQSPTHLIKTRGQQVTLRCSSQSGHNTVSWYQQALGQGPQFIFQYYREEENGRGNFPPRFSGLQFPNYSSELNVNALELDDSALYLCASSLVGGNTGELFFGEGSRLTVL.

The rearrangement joins TRBV5-1 to TRBJ2-2; D is possibly TRBD2 (5 bases). The CDR3 totals 15 residues. The V gene lost 0 bases and the J gene lost 5 bases, with 11 bases spanning the gap. Germline V gene data show CDR1 as SGHRS and CDR2 as YFSETQ. CDR3 protein: CASSLANPGTGELFF. In DNA, the CDR3 is TGCGCCAGCAGCTTGGCCAACCCGGGAACCGGGGAGCTGTTTTTT.

This clone has a single count. The genes are TRBV27 and TRBJ1-2, with TRBD1 identical over 7 bases. Germline lookup yields CDR1 MNHEY and CDR2 SMNVEV (reference sequence). V shed 9 bases and J 2 bases; nucleotides not matched to a gene: 6. The CDR3 runs 13 residues. CDR3 loop: CASWAGQNYGYTF. As DNA, the CDR3 is TGTGCCAGTTGGGCGGGACAGAACTATGGCTACACCTTC.

The CDR3 protein is CASSDRRGAGTYEQYF. CDR3 DNA sequence: TGTGCCAGCAGTGACCGCCGGGGGGCAGGGACCTACGAGCAGTACTTC. The chain links TRBV2 to TRBJ2-7; a possible D gene is TRBD2 (7 bases). V dropped 3 bases and J dropped 2 bases, with 17 bases sitting between them. Germline lookup yields CDR1 SNHLY and CDR2 FYNNEI. The CDR3 spans 16 residues.

V is TRBV19 and J is TRBJ2-7, with a possible D match to TRBD1 (5 bases). The length of the CDR3 is 13 residues. Germline values: CDR1 LNHDA, CDR2 SQIVND (reference sequence). V gave up 5 bases and J gave up 6 bases, with 14 bases separating them. The CDR3 DNA sequence: TGTGCCAGTAGTCCAGGGTTGGCCGGCGAGCAGTACTTC. Its protein product is CASSPGLAGEQYF.

V and J are TRBV27 and TRBJ2-2, with a possible D match to TRBD1 (6 bases). This CDR3 spans 15 amino acids. Trimming took 8 bases from V and 1 from J, leaving 14 bases between them. CDR1 is MNHEY, CDR2 SMNVEV, per germline (reference sequence). CDR3 residues: CASSTSGQNTGELFF. The CDR3 DNA follows: TGTGCCAGCTCAACCTCGGGACAGAACACCGGGGAGCTGTTTTTT.

This chain joins TRBV4-3 and TRBJ2-1, with 8 positions matching TRBD2. The J segment lost 10 bases and the V segment lost 4 bases, leaving 12 bases of the junction unmatched. The V gene's germline CDR1 is LGHNA and CDR2 YSLEER. The CDR3 sequence is 15 residues long. In nucleotides, the CDR3 is TGCGCCAGCAGCCCTTCCCGGGAGGGCCCGGGGGAGCAGTTCTTC. This encodes CASSPSREGPGEQFF.